The table lists the clone carrying this TCR beta chain with a few counts. Antigen: not known. Graves' hyperthyroidism qualified as stable when ophthalmopathy did not progress within 18 months. Criteria for exclusion of patients were uncontrolled infection, other autoimmune disease, pregnancy or lactation. Clinical symptoms, serum thyroxine and TRAb, thyroid ultrasound and orbital computed tomography together formed the diagnostic basis. CDR3 length equals 15 residues. CDR1 is SGHRS and CDR2 is YFSETQ in the germline V gene. V gave up 4 bases and J gave up 6 bases; unmatched junction bases: 9. This entry comes from a study of T cells in Graves' hyperthyroidism and ophthalmopathy. General study findings and limits: Ophthalmopathy, as predicted by the model, came a median around 7 months after the prediction.

Template material for amplifying TCR beta CDR3 regions consisted of RNA transcripts. With the HTBI primer set, the TCR CDR3 went through a first round of RT-PCR. MiXCR, applied by TCRdb to the multiplex PCR reads, yields one record per CDR3 protein. The sample contains 95,000 to 110,000 distinct CDR3 sequences, more than 15% of which appear only once. The chain employs TRBV5-1 and TRBJ1-1; TRBD1 matches 10 bases. Sequencing used blood. The clonotype was recovered from a woman in her forties or fifties with Graves' hyperthyroidism. The CDR3 protein is CASSGSGTGVSEAFF. In DNA, the CDR3 is TGCGCCAGCAGCGGCTCCGGGACAGGGGTTTCTGAAGCTTTCTTT.